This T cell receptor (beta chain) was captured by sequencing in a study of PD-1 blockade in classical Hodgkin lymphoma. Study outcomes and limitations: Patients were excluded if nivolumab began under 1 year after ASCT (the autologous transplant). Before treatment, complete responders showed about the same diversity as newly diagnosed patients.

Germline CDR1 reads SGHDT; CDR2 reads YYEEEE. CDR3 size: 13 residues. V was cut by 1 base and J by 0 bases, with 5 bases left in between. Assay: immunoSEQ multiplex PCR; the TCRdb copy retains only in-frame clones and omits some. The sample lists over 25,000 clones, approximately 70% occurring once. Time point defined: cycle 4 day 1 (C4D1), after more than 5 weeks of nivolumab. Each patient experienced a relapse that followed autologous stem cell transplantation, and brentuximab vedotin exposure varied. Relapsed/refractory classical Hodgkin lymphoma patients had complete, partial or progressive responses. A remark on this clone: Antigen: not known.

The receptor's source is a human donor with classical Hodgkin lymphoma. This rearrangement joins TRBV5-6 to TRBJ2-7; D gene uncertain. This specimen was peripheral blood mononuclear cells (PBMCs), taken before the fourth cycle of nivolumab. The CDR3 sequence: CASSLYHSYEQYF. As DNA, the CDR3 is TGTGCCAGCAGCTTGTACCACTCCTACGAGCAGTACTTC.